The present entry profiles one TCR delta chain with its context. TCRdb reanalysed the RT-PCR reads with CATT. The table includes roughly 1,300 delta-chain clones, approximately 17% detected once. This sample is drawn from a study of gamma-delta T cells after stem cell transplantation. Germline CDR1 reads GEAIGNYY; CDR2 reads EKD. V was clipped by 3 bases and J by 4 bases; unmatched bases: 10. This CDR3 spans 16 amino acids. The V and J genes are TRDV2 and TRDJ1; 10 nucleotides match TRDD3. The receptor was derived from a human donor. It is not recorded whose cells these are; they may come from a transplant donor. The sequencing input was gamma-delta T cells. In DNA form, the CDR3 reads TGTGCCTGTGACTCCCTCCTCGGGGGGATACGCGATAAACTCATCTTT. Amino acids: CACDSLLGGIRDKLIF.